This TCR beta chain appears in the sequencing data of a study of cytomegalovirus exposure and HLA in healthy donors. Study-wide findings and caveats: Presence/absence analyses supposed approximately even sequencing depth among donors.

PCR primers comprised 60 Vbeta and 13 Jbeta primers. Only in-frame clones appear in the TCRdb table, and some are missing; sequencing was by immunoSEQ multiplex PCR. The data hold 130,000 or so clones, with under 90% observed a single time. Worth noting for this clone: Its specificity is unknown.

The germline CDR1 and CDR2 sequences are SGHTA and FQGTGA. The junction had 5 bases not matched to a gene; V was cut back by 5 bases and J by 0 bases. The CDR3 is 16 amino acids. Material: PBMCs. The sequence was obtained from a woman between 40 and 55 years old in good health and CMV-seronegative. The genes are TRBV7-3 and TRBJ2-1, with 9 positions matching TRBD2. The CDR3 DNA sequence: TGTGCCAGCAGCCCAGATAGCGGGAGCTCCTACAATGAGCAGTTCTTC. It translates to CASSPDSGSSYNEQFF.